The source of this T cell receptor (beta chain) is a study of spatial heterogeneity in lung cancer. Study as a whole: Counts of TCR transcripts in tumor regions correlated strongly with a matched bulk RNA-seq T cell module score. Study findings and constraints: The recorded estimate of tumor T cell coverage is around 7% for alpha chains and about 14% for beta chains. In tumors, expanded intratumoral alpha and beta TCR counts tracked mutation counts.

The study tagged each TCR cDNA molecule with a unique molecular identifier. TCRdb ran MiXCR on the 5' RACE reads and lists one entry per CDR3 protein. The data show 9,500 to 11,000 distinct CDR3 sequences, about 8.4% seen once. This clonotype was found many times. Its antigen is not identified. In a library made to pick up alpha chains, this beta chain is a stray read with a size that means little. CDR3 length equals 11 residues. V lost 0 bases, J lost 5 bases, and 0 bases lay in between. Time point indicated: sample taken at primary tumor resection. The source was lung tumor tissue, collected at surgery. The receptor comes from a female donor with early-stage non-small cell lung cancer. The gene calls are TRBV12-3 or TRBV12-4 and TRBJ2-3; no reliable D call. Here the CDR3 DNA reads TGTGCCAGCAGTTTAGCAGATACGCAGTATTTT. Translated, it gives CASSLADTQYF.